This entry features one T cell receptor beta chain sequence. Its cognate antigen is unknown. The CDR3 is made up of 12 amino acids. V lost 4 bases and J lost 5; bases outside the gene matches: 0. From germline, CDR1 is SGHDT and CDR2 YYEEEE. Each sample had two DNA replicates, roughly 0.5 ug blood or roughly 1.4 ug tissue. The data were produced by immunoSEQ multiplex PCR, yet TCRdb's version contains in-frame clones alone and is incomplete. Of 40,000 to 60,000 clones detected, approximately 80% appear once; the ten largest clones hold about 1.4%. The sample belongs to a study of early stage breast cancer tumors. Study-level findings and limits: Enriched TCRB sequences shared across patients were mostly commonly generated sequences. Compared with adjacent normal breast tissue, tumors showed 2.5 to 3-fold greater T cell density and higher clonality. Comparing each tissue with blood distinguished tumor from normal in 14 of 16 patients.

This TCR derives from a person aged 45 to 59 with breast cancer. The chain uses TRBV5-6 and TRBJ2-5, with TRBD2 identical over 9 bases. What was sequenced was blood. The CDR3 region is CASSGTSETQYF. DNA of the CDR3: TGTGCCAGCAGCGGGACTAGCGAGACCCAGTACTTC.